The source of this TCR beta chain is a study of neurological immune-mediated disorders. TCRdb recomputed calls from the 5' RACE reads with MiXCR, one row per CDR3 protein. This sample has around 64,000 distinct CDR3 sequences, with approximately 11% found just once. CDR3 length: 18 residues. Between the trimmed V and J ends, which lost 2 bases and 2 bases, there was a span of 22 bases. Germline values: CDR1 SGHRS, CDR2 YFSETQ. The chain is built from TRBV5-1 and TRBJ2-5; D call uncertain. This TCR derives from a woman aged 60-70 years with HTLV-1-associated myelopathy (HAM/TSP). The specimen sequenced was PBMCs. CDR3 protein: CASSLTRPYRVNQETQYF. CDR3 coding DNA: TGCGCCAGCAGCTTAACCCGACCCTACCGAGTAAATCAAGAGACCCAGTACTTC. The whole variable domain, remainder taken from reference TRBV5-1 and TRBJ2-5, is KAGVTQTPRYLIKTRGQQVTLSCSPISGHRSVSWYQQTPGQGLQFLFEYFSETQRNKGNFPGRFSGRQFSNSRSEMNVSTLELGDSALYLCASSLTRPYRVNQETQYFGPGTRLLVL.